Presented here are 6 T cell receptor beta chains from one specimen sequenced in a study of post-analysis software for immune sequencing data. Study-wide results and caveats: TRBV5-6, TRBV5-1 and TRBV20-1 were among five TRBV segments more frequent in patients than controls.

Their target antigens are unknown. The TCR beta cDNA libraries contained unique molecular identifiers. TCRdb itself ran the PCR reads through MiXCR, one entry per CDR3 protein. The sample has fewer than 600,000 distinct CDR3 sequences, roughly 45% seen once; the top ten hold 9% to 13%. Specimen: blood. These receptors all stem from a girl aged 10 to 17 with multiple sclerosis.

The chain's CDR3 is CASSREGNGELFF. CDR3 sequence (DNA): TGTGCCAGCAGTCGGGAGGGTAACGGGGAGCTGTTTTTT. The chain is built from TRBV25-1 and TRBJ2-2; 8 bases fit TRBD2. The V and J ends lost 5 bases and 7 bases, in that order; junction bases with no gene match: 3. The germline V gene encodes CDR1 MGHDK and CDR2 SYGVNS. This CDR3 comprises 13 residues.

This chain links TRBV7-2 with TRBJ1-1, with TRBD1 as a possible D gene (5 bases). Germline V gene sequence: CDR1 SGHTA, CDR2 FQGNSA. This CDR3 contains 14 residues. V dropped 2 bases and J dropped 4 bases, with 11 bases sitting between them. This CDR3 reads CASSLTGLGTEAFF. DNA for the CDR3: TGTGCCAGCAGCTTAACAGGATTAGGCACTGAAGCTTTCTTT.

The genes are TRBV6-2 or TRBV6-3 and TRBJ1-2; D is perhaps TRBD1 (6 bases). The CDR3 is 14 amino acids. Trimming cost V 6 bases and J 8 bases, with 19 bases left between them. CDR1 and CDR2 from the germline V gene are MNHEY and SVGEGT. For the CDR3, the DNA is TGTGCCAGCAGAGGTCCCTTACAGGGAGACGGCTACACCTTC. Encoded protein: CASRGPLQGDGYTF.

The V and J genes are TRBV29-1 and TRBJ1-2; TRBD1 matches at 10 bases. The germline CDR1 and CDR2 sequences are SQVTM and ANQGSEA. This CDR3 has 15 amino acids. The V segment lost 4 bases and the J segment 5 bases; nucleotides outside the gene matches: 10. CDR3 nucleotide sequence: TGCAGCGTTGTCGACAGGGGGCTAGCAGGGTATGGCTACACCTTC. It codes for CSVVDRGLAGYGYTF.

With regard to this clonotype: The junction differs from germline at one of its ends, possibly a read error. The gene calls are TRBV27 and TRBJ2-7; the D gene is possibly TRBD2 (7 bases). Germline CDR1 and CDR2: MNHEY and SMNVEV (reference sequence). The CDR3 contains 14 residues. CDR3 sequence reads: CVSSFSGGAYEQYF. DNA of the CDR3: TGTGTCAGCAGTTTCAGTGGGGGGGCGTACGAGCAGTACTTC.

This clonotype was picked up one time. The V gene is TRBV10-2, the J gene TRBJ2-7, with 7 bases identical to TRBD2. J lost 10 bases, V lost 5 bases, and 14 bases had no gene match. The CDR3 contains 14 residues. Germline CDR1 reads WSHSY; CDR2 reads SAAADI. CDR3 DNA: TGCGCCAGCAGTCAACCTACTAGCGTGGAGATCCAGTACTTC. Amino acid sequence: CASSQPTSVEIQYF.